This T cell receptor beta chain was sequenced in a study of CD8 T cells in ankylosing spondylitis (TCRdb year 2017). Study-level background: The study profiled T cell receptor beta repertoires in healthy donors and ankylosing spondylitis patients to find disease-linked TCR variants. Samples of peripheral blood were taken, and for ankylosing spondylitis patients, synovial fluid was collected as well. In total, the full study cohort was made up of about 99 healthy donors and roughly 27 ankylosing spondylitis patients.

The sample was run on an Illumina HiSeq 2500. Quantitative 5'-RACE with molecular barcodes was used to prepare TCR beta libraries. Under the source paper's analysis protocol: A new computational method based on a probabilistic model of VDJ rearrangement was used to identify disease-linked TCR variants. TCRdb reanalyzed the raw reads on its own, using fastp at Q25 for trimming and MiXCR for clone calling, and kept in-frame beta chains. Every distinct CDR3 protein forms one entry, paired with its most common genes and DNA. The V and J calls and clone size are TCRdb's, not the authors'. The sample records about 220,000 distinct CDR3 sequences, approximately 16% of which are singletons. In total, the top ten clones hold roughly 43% of the sample. This clonotype was observed a few times. Its antigen is not yet known. No much larger clone is present one base from it, and per-base qualities are unavailable.

Beyond this particular receptor, the publication reports: The disease-linked clones were reported as significantly enriched in matched synovial fluid samples from ankylosing spondylitis patients. The disease-linked clones had a CD8+ phenotype and were found at relatively low frequencies in peripheral blood. Some TCR beta motif variants had previously been reported in synovial fluid and blood of reactive arthritis patients, which suggested common disease-initiation mechanisms. Blood from ankylosing spondylitis patients appeared to be characterized by a TCR beta motif made up of 8 or 9 highly homologous amino acid variants.

What was sequenced was blood, either unsorted or a sorted T cell fraction (not recorded which). This receptor was identified in a male donor with ankylosing spondylitis.

This receptor carries the CDR3 CASSLEGTYEQYF. The nucleotide sequence reads TGTGCCAGCAGTTTAGAGGGAACCTACGAGCAGTACTTC. Recombination connected TRBV27 to TRBJ2-7; the D gene is perhaps TRBD2, from 5 matching bases. The CDR3 goes from the cysteine to the phenylalanine over 13 residues. The sequence is cut down to CDR3 DNA, 39 bases in frame from base 1. The germline V gene encodes CDR1 MNHEY and CDR2 SMNVEV (reference sequence). The junction shows trimming of 2 bases on V and 2 bases on J, plus 7 bases between the germline ends.